These 28 T cell receptor beta chains originate from one sample sequenced in a study of shared clonotypes between healthy human individuals. Data came from immunoSEQ multiplex PCR; TCRdb stores just in-frame clones and leaves some out. The sample carries more than 2,000,000 clones, about 92% recorded once. Sequenced sample: naive CD4+ T cells sorted from blood. As to subset: CD45RA+ positively selected. These receptors all come from a man aged 18 to 29 in good health.

Of note for this clone: The same CDR3 is also encoded by other DNA sequences in this sample. The CDR3 DNA reads as TGCGCCAGCAGCTTGGGGGGGACAGGGTCCGAGCAGTACTTC. Translating it yields CASSLGGTGSEQYF. The gene calls are TRBV5-1 and TRBJ2-7; 9 nucleotides match TRBD1. Germline V gene lookup returns CDR1 SGHRS and CDR2 YFSETQ. V lost 0 bases, J lost 6 bases, and 4 bases stayed unmatched. This CDR3 comprises 14 residues.

The genes are TRBV5-1 and TRBJ2-7; TRBD1 or TRBD2 may be the D gene (5 bases each). Germline CDR1 is SGHRS and CDR2 is YFSETQ. The CDR3 consists of 15 residues. V dropped 0 bases and J dropped 0 bases, with 10 bases sitting between them. The CDR3 protein is CASSLDGAGSYEQYF. The CDR3 bases are TGCGCCAGCAGCTTGGACGGGGCCGGCTCCTACGAGCAGTACTTC. Full variable domain (remainder filled in from reference TRBV5-1 and TRBJ2-7): KAGVTQTPRYLIKTRGQQVTLSCSPISGHRSVSWYQQTPGQGLQFLFEYFSETQRNKGNFPGRFSGRQFSNSRSEMNVSTLELGDSALYLCASSLDGAGSYEQYFGPGTRLTVT.

This clone was counted between two and nine times. This sample also contains other DNA sequences that code for the same CDR3. DNA for the CDR3: TGTGCCAGCAGCTTAGTAGGCTACGAGCAGTACTTC. Its translation is CASSLVGYEQYF. V and J are TRBV7-2 and TRBJ2-7, with unresolved D. The length of the CDR3 is 12 residues. Trimming took off 1 base at V and 3 bases at J, with 4 bases between the two ends. Germline-derived CDR1 and CDR2 are SGHTA and FQGNSA.

Points on this clone: At one boundary the junction diverges from the germline segment, which might be a read error. V gene TRBV28 combines with J gene TRBJ2-7, with D possibly TRBD1 on 8 matching bases. The CDR3 loop spans 14 amino acids. Germline V CDR1 and CDR2: MDHEN, SYDVKM. The CDR3 coding sequence is TGTGCCAGCAGTTTAGGACAGGGCGCTAGCGGTCCACACTTC. It translates to CASSLGQGASGPHF. Full variable domain (outside the CDR3, taken from reference TRBV28 and TRBJ2-7): DVKVTQSSRYLVKRTGEKVFLECVQDMDHENMFWYRQDPGLGLRLIYFSYDVKMKEKGDIPEGYSVSREKKERFSLILESASTNQTSMYLCASSLGQGASGPHFGPGTRLTVT.

Of note for this clone: This CDR3 is also generated by other DNA sequences in the sample. This chain connects TRBV18 to TRBJ1-4; D is perhaps TRBD1 (5 bases). The CDR3 loop spans 14 amino acids. In germline, CDR1 is KGHSH, CDR2 LQKENI. V gave up 6 bases and J gave up 5 bases, with 13 bases separating them. CDR3 residues: CASSPGRENEKLFF. For the CDR3, the DNA is TGTGCCAGCTCCCCGGGACGGGAAAATGAAAAACTGTTTTTT.

Comments on this clone: The same CDR3 arises from other DNA sequences in this sample as well. The rearrangement links TRBV7-2 to TRBJ2-5, with 10 bases fitting TRBD2. The V gene end was trimmed by 5 bases and the J gene end by 4 bases; junction bases not matched to a gene: 7. The CDR3 covers 15 residues. The germline V gene has CDR1 SGHTA and CDR2 FQGNSA. The CDR3 spells CASSGGAGGRETQYF. The CDR3 nucleotides read TGTGCCAGCAGCGGTGGAGCGGGGGGGCGAGAGACCCAGTACTTC.

The chain has TRBV2 and TRBJ2-7; weak D call: TRBD2 (7 bases). This CDR3 region has 15 residues. Trimming removed 6 bases from V and 3 bases from J, with 18 bases in between. From germline, CDR1 is SNHLY and CDR2 FYNNEI. CDR3 bases: TGTGCCAGCAGGACCGGGGGGACAAGTTTCTACGAGCAGTACTTC. This sequence encodes CASRTGGTSFYEQYF.

Details on this clone: The sample carries other DNA sequences with the same CDR3. This chain joins TRBV4-1 and TRBJ1-2; tentative D call: TRBD1 (5 bases). CDR3 length equals 14 residues. V shed 1 base and J shed 4 bases, with 10 bases lying between them. Germline V CDR1 and CDR2: MGHRA, YSYEKL. The CDR3 DNA is TGCGCCAGCAGCCAAGTGGGGCAGGGCTATGGCTACACCTTC. This encodes CASSQVGQGYGYTF.

The chain uses TRBV10-3 and TRBJ1-1; D is unclear. CDR3 size: 15 residues. Trimming stripped 2 bases from V and 7 bases from J, with 17 bases between. Per the germline V gene, CDR1 is ENHRY and CDR2 is SYGVKD. CDR3 DNA: TGTGCCATCAGTGAGGTCCCTTCGAAGTCGGGTGAAGCTTTCTTT. It encodes CAISEVPSKSGEAFF.

Notes on this clone: The same CDR3 also results from other DNA sequences found in this sample. This chain uses TRBV7-9 with TRBJ1-1; 10 nucleotides line up with TRBD1. Trimming removed 5 bases from V and 5 bases from J; junction bases left unmatched: 8. Germline V CDR1 and CDR2: SEHNR, FQNEAQ (reference sequence). The CDR3 contains 15 residues. CDR3 amino acids: CASSPRTGGGTEAFF. The DNA for the CDR3 is TGTGCCAGCAGCCCACGGACAGGGGGGGGGACTGAAGCTTTCTTT.

Concerning this clone itself: Within the sample, other DNA sequences also encode this same CDR3. The chain combines TRBV7-2 with TRBJ1-3; 10 nucleotides line up with TRBD1. Germline CDR1 and CDR2: SGHTA and FQGNSA. J was trimmed by 4 bases and V by 1 base; bases with no gene match: 4. The CDR3 sequence is 16 residues long. In DNA form, the CDR3 reads TGTGCCAGCAGCTTAGGACAGGGGGCTTTAGGAAACACCATATATTTT. This gives the protein CASSLGQGALGNTIYF.

This clone was seen only once. This chain joins TRBV2 and TRBJ2-7; 8 positions match TRBD2. V was clipped by 5 bases and J by 6 bases; unmatched bases: 9. Germline CDR1 reads SNHLY; CDR2 reads FYNNEI. CDR3 length: 14 amino acids. The CDR3 here is CASSWPGLVGEQYF. The CDR3 DNA reads as TGTGCCAGCAGTTGGCCGGGACTAGTCGGCGAGCAGTACTTC.

This clone was picked up a small number of times. The chain uses TRBV2 and TRBJ1-5, with 7 nucleotides matching TRBD1. Germline trimming cut 5 bases from V and 7 bases from J; bases unmatched to any gene: 5. Germline V gene lookup returns CDR1 SNHLY and CDR2 FYNNEI. CDR3 length: 13 amino acids. The CDR3 coding sequence is TGTGCCAGCAGTAGACAGGGTTCCCAGCCCCAGCATTTT. Protein product: CASSRQGSQPQHF.

On this clone itself: The junction and the germline gene differ at one end; a read error may be behind it. The rearrangement uses TRBV13 and TRBJ2-7, with TRBD1 matching over 9 bases. The CDR3 is 16 residues long. Germline CDR1 and CDR2: PRHDT and FYEKMQ (reference sequence). CDR3 residues: CASSLGMGQGVGEQYF. For the CDR3, the DNA is TGTGCCAGCAGCCTAGGCATGGGACAGGGAGTAGGCGAGCAGTACTTC.

To note about this clone: The identical CDR3 is also encoded by other nucleotide sequences in the sample. The chain links TRBV18 to TRBJ1-2; D perhaps matches TRBD1 (6 bases). The CDR3 is 14 amino acids. Germline V gene sequence: CDR1 KGHSH, CDR2 LQKENI. V shed 6 bases and J shed 0 bases, with 11 bases lying between them. In DNA form, the CDR3 reads TGTGCCAGCTCTACCGGGACATCTAACTATGGCTACACCTTC. This encodes CASSTGTSNYGYTF.

This clone was picked up one time. The CDR3 protein is CASSYRTVSGELFF. CDR3 sequence (DNA): TGTGCCAGCAGTTATCGGACAGTGTCCGGGGAGCTGTTTTTT. The chain carries TRBV6-5 and TRBJ2-2; maybe TRBD1 (6 bases). V was shortened by 3 bases and J by 6 bases, with 11 bases between the two germline ends. The CDR3 extends over 14 amino acids. In germline, CDR1 is MNHEY, CDR2 SVGAGI.

The chain couples TRBV18 to TRBJ2-5, with D uncertain. The germline CDR1 and CDR2 sequences are KGHSH and LQKENI. The CDR3 runs 14 residues. V was pared by 0 bases and J by 1 base, with 6 bases between. The CDR3 here is CASSPPSRQETQYF. In DNA, the CDR3 is TGTGCCAGCTCACCACCAAGCCGCCAAGAGACCCAGTACTTC.

V usage is TRBV11-2 and J usage is TRBJ1-6, with D tentatively TRBD1 (5 bases). V gave up 7 bases and J gave up 7 bases, with 14 bases separating them. The germline V gene has CDR1 SGHAT and CDR2 FQNNGV. This CDR3 has 14 residues. The chain's CDR3 is CASTLPGQNSPLHF. DNA of the CDR3: TGTGCCAGCACCCTTCCAGGGCAAAATTCACCCCTCCACTTT.

This chain joins TRBV5-1 and TRBJ2-2, with TRBD2 matching over 9 bases. CDR3 size: 16 residues. The trim removed 4 bases at V and 1 base at J, leaving 5 bases unmatched. Germline V gene data show CDR1 as SGHRS and CDR2 as YFSETQ. CDR3 sequence reads: CASSVKLAGNTGELFF. The CDR3 region has the DNA TGCGCCAGCAGCGTGAAACTAGCGGGGAACACCGGGGAGCTGTTTTTT. The full variable domain, completed using reference TRBV5-1 and TRBJ2-2, is KAGVTQTPRYLIKTRGQQVTLSCSPISGHRSVSWYQQTPGQGLQFLFEYFSETQRNKGNFPGRFSGRQFSNSRSEMNVSTLELGDSALYLCASSVKLAGNTGELFFGEGSRLTVL.

The genes are TRBV2 and TRBJ2-3; 7 nucleotides agree with TRBD2. V lost 6 bases to trimming and J lost 3 bases; unmatched junction nucleotides: 15. There are 17 residues in the CDR3. The germline V gene encodes CDR1 SNHLY and CDR2 FYNNEI. CDR3 bases: TGTGCCAGCAGCCCGGGGAGTGGGAGGGCCACTACAGATACGCAGTATTTT. This gives the protein CASSPGSGRATTDTQYF.

This chain joins TRBV7-2 and TRBJ1-1; maybe TRBD1 (6 bases). Trimming shortened V by 1 base and J by 0 bases, and 15 bases separated the two germline ends. CDR1 and CDR2 from the germline V gene are SGHTA and FQGNSA. The CDR3 runs to 17 residues. The CDR3 nucleotides read TGTGCCAGCAGCTTAGTGGCCTCAGGGGCCATGAACACTGAAGCTTTCTTT. This translates into CASSLVASGAMNTEAFF.

This chain uses TRBV28 with TRBJ2-7; 8 bases fit TRBD1. Germline V gives CDR1 MDHEN, CDR2 SYDVKM. J gave up 3 bases and V 8 bases, and 9 bases lay outside the gene matches. This CDR3 has 14 residues. The CDR3 sequence: CASGTTGAFYEQYF. The DNA for the CDR3 is TGTGCCAGCGGCACGACAGGGGCCTTCTACGAGCAGTACTTC.

V is TRBV27 and J is TRBJ2-1; D is perhaps TRBD1 (6 bases). This CDR3 comprises 16 residues. V was clipped by 8 bases and J by 4 bases, with 21 bases between them. From germline, CDR1 is MNHEY and CDR2 SMNVEV (reference sequence). CDR3 DNA: TGTGCCAGCCAAAGACAGGCCCTTGGAACATACAATGAGCAGTTCTTC. Translating it yields CASQRQALGTYNEQFF.

V usage is TRBV6-1 and J usage is TRBJ2-1; 8 bases map to TRBD2. V was pared by 3 bases and J by 3 bases, with 4 bases of the junction left unmatched. Germline values: CDR1 MNHNS, CDR2 SASEGT. This CDR3 has 15 amino acids. The DNA of the CDR3 is TGTGCCAGCAGTGAGTTCGGGACTAGCTACAATGAGCAGTTCTTC. It translates to CASSEFGTSYNEQFF.

The V and J genes are TRBV5-1 and TRBJ1-1; no firm D call. Trimming removed 2 bases at V and 1 base at J, with 12 bases between. The CDR3 has 15 amino acids. Germline values: CDR1 SGHRS, CDR2 YFSETQ. CDR3 coding DNA: TGCGCCAGCAGCTTTTCTGGGCCAGGGAACACTGAAGCTTTCTTT. Encoded protein: CASSFSGPGNTEAFF.

V gene TRBV5-1 combines with J gene TRBJ2-5; TRBD1 matches 10 bases. V lost 4 bases and J lost 3; bases outside the gene matches: 6. There are 15 residues in the CDR3. Germline-derived CDR1 and CDR2 are SGHRS and YFSETQ. CDR3 in amino acids: CASSLDRGREETQYF. CDR3 nucleotide sequence: TGCGCCAGCAGCCTAGACAGGGGGCGGGAAGAGACCCAGTACTTC.

This clone was observed once. The chain carries TRBV18 and TRBJ1-5; 7 bases line up with TRBD1. The CDR3 length is 15 residues. V lost 8 bases and J lost 5; bases outside the gene matches: 12. The germline gives CDR1 KGHSH, CDR2 LQKENI. The CDR3 loop reads CASRQGPSRHQPQHF. The DNA for the CDR3 is TGTGCCAGCCGACAGGGACCCTCGCGCCATCAGCCCCAGCATTTT.

The chain recombines TRBV27 with TRBJ2-7; 9 bases match TRBD2. CDR3 length: 19 amino acids. The V segment lost 5 bases and the J segment 1 base; nucleotides outside the gene matches: 18. Per the germline V gene, CDR1 is MNHEY and CDR2 is SMNVEV (reference sequence). The CDR3 reads CASSERQILAGKVSYEQYF. As DNA, the CDR3 is TGTGCCAGCAGTGAACGACAGATACTAGCGGGCAAGGTGTCCTACGAGCAGTACTTC.